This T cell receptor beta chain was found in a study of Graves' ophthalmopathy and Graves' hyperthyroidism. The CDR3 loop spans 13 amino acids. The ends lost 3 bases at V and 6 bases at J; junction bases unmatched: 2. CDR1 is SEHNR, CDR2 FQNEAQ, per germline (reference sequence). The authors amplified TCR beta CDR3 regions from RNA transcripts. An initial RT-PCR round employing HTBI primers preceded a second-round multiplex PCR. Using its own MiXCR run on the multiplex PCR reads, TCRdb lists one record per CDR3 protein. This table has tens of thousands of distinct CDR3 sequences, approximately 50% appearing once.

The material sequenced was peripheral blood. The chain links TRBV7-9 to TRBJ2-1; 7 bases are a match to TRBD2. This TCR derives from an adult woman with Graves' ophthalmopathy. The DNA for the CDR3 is TGTGCCAGCAGCTTTAGCGGGCCCAATGAGCAGTTCTTC. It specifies CASSFSGPNEQFF.